The clone carrying this TCR beta chain was seen a single time. Its target is not known. The data stem from a study of cytomegalovirus exposure and HLA in healthy donors. Study at large: From approximately 170 million T cells, an earlier analysis saw roughly 120 million unique TCR beta sequences.

Amplification used 60 Vbeta primers and 13 Jbeta primers. The protocol was immunoSEQ multiplex PCR, while the TCRdb copy is restricted to in-frame clones and leaves out a portion. The data hold 150,000 to 200,000 clones, with around four fifths observed a single time. The CDR3 is made up of 16 amino acids. V lost 0 bases and J lost 0, with 11 bases in between. Germline CDR1 and CDR2: SGHRS and YFSETQ. General study points: The authors excluded some V segments, including TRBV6-2 and TRBV6-3, as indistinguishable. It was about 180 TCR beta chains that were listed as cytomegalovirus-associated. V- and J-gene trimming of TCR beta was linked (in a later analysis) to a missense DCLRE1C variant.

This chain connects TRBV5-1 to TRBJ2-3; weak D call: TRBD2 (5 bases). The TCR sequence derives from a female donor in good health and CMV-seronegative. Sequencing was done on a sample of PBMCs. This chain's CDR3 is CASSLVQRSSTDTQYF. CDR3 bases: TGCGCCAGCAGCTTGGTTCAGCGGTCTAGCACAGATACGCAGTATTTT.